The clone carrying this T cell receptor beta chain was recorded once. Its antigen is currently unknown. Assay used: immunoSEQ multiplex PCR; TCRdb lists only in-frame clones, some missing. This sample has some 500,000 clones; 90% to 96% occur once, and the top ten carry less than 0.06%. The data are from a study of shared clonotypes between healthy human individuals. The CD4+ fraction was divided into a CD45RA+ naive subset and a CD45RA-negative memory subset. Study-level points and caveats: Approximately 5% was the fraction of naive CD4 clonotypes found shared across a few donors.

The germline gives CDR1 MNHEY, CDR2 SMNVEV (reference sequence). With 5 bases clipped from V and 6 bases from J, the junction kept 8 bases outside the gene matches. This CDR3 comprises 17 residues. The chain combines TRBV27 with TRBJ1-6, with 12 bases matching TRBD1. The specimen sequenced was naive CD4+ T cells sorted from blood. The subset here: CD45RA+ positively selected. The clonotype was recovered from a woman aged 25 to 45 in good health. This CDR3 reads CASSHSGTGGSNSPLHF. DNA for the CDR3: TGTGCCAGCAGTCACTCGGGGACAGGGGGCTCTAATTCACCCCTCCACTTT.